This T cell receptor (beta chain) was profiled in a study of T cells in Graves' hyperthyroidism and ophthalmopathy (dated by TCRdb to between 2018 and 2021). Concerning the study at large: To identify distinguishing TCR V-J signatures, a discovery cohort of 100 patients was used, comprising roughly 45 with Graves' ophthalmopathy and 57 with stable Graves' hyperthyroidism. The approximately 100 discovery patients were randomly split 7:3 into training and test sets. Once sampling was done, hyperthyroidism patients were given methimazole at a starting dose of 30 mg daily, whereas ophthalmopathy patients were given high-dose intravenous methylprednisolone. Thyroid tissue and blood T-cell repertoires from six Graves' hyperthyroidism patients were also compared in the study. Prospective prediction of ophthalmopathy was tested in an independent validation cohort of approximately 19 hyperthyroidism patients and 17 patients who later progressed to ophthalmopathy. The paper reports TCR Vbeta CDR3 sequencing of 130 to 150 peripheral blood samples: some 44 ophthalmopathy, 75 to 80 hyperthyroidism and 17 progressor patients. Findings and caveats that apply to the study as a whole: Most expanded thyroid clonotypes (frequency above 0.001) were also detected in blood, suggesting blood repertoires may reflect thyroid immune responses. No statistical method was used to set the sample size in advance, and investigators knew the group allocation. A 13 V-J signature model separated ophthalmopathy from stable hyperthyroidism, with about 88% sensitivity and 81.08% specificity in cross-validation and 80%/75% in testing. During validation, the model predicted progression to ophthalmopathy a median of roughly six months ahead of onset, with more than 60% sensitivity and 72.22% specificity.

Concerning this clonotype: Which antigen it targets is not known. Base qualities are not recorded, but no much larger clone differs from it by a single base.

Amplification of TCR beta CDR3 regions was carried out from RNA transcripts. The first round of RT-PCR for the TCR CDR3 was performed with the HTBI primer set and the Qiagen OneStep RT-PCR kit. A second multiplex PCR round built the libraries, followed by size selection and purification. The libraries were sequenced on an Illumina HiSeq2000 using paired-end 100 bp reads. Regarding the original processing steps: SOAPnuke was used to process the raw data, throwing out any read that contained adapters or uncalled bases, had a mean Phred below 15, or lacked an exact constant-primer or identifier match. High-quality paired reads were merged using COPE v1.2.5, and each unique nucleotide sequence was defined as a clonotype. MiTCR v1.1 was used to align the clonotypes against IMGT TRBV, TRBD and TRBJ reference segments. The analysis included only V-J combinations with a frequency above 0.0001, which together covered around 99% of the repertoires. A TCS score was defined as the ratio between F50 (clonal expansion) and ExV (chaos), using BLOSUM62-based TCRdist between CDR3 peptides within each V-J. Welch's t-statistics and random forest reduced around 520 V-J features to about 13, which were used in a naive Bayes classifier (R e1071). Thyroid-blood repertoire similarity was quantified with the Morisita-Horn index. Through fastp at Q25 and MiXCR, TCRdb rebuilt clones from the public reads, retaining in-frame beta chains. Rows matching on CDR3 protein sequence are summarized as one entry with the most common DNA and genes. TCRdb assigned the V and J calls; the authors' analysis was not used. A total of 490,000 or so distinct CDR3 sequences appear in this sample, roughly 45% of them only once. Of the sample, around 47% falls within the top ten clones.

The CDR3 spans 13 residues, from the cysteine through the phenylalanine. The only DNA kept is the CDR3, 39 bases in frame from the first base. V loses 4 bases, J loses 6 bases, and the germline ends lie 13 bases apart. The germline V gene (reference sequence) specifies SEHNR as CDR1 and FQNEAQ as CDR2. Any patient with an uncontrolled infection, another autoimmune disease, pregnancy or lactation was excluded. Diagnoses relied on clinical symptoms, serum thyroxine and TRAb, thyroid ultrasound and orbital computed tomography. Total RNA was extracted using Trizol reagent, and RNA quality was assessed on an Agilent 2100 Bioanalyzer.

The rearranged segments are TRBV7-9 and TRBJ2-7; the D gene is possibly TRBD1, with 6 bases matching. The clonotype originates from an adult woman with Graves' disease, either hyperthyroidism or ophthalmopathy (not recorded which). Sequencing was done on a sample of peripheral blood or thyroid tissue (not recorded which). The CDR3: CASSSPMDSEQYF. In nucleotide form, the sequence is TGTGCCAGCAGCTCGCCAATGGACAGCGAGCAGTACTTC. The entire variable domain, with the stretches around the CDR3 drawn from the reference TRBV7-9 and TRBJ2-7 proteins, is DTGVSQNPRHKITKRGQNVTFRCDPISEHNRLYWYRQTLGQGPEFLTYFQNEAQLEKSRLLSDRFSAERPKGSFSTLEIQRTEQGDSAMYLCASSSPMDSEQYFGPGTRLTVT.